Sequencing of this TCR beta chain was carried out in a study of T cells after somatic rescue of genetic block. Libraries were prepared by immunoSEQ multiplex PCR; TCRdb keeps only in-frame clonotypes and omits some of them. The sample comprises about 70,000 clones, just over 90% of which are singletons, and 2.5% to 3.5% rests with the top ten. This CDR3 comprises 13 residues. Germline CDR1 reads SGHTA; CDR2 reads FQGNSA. The V end lost 5 bases, the J end lost 4 bases, and 10 bases lay between the germline ends. The material sequenced was peripheral blood mononuclear cells (PBMCs). The chain combines TRBV7-2 with TRBJ2-3; D is unresolved. The clonotype was recovered from a man aged 40-55 years. CDR3 DNA sequence: TGTGCCAGCAGCGCAGACTCAGCAGATACGCAGTATTTT. As protein: CASSADSADTQYF.